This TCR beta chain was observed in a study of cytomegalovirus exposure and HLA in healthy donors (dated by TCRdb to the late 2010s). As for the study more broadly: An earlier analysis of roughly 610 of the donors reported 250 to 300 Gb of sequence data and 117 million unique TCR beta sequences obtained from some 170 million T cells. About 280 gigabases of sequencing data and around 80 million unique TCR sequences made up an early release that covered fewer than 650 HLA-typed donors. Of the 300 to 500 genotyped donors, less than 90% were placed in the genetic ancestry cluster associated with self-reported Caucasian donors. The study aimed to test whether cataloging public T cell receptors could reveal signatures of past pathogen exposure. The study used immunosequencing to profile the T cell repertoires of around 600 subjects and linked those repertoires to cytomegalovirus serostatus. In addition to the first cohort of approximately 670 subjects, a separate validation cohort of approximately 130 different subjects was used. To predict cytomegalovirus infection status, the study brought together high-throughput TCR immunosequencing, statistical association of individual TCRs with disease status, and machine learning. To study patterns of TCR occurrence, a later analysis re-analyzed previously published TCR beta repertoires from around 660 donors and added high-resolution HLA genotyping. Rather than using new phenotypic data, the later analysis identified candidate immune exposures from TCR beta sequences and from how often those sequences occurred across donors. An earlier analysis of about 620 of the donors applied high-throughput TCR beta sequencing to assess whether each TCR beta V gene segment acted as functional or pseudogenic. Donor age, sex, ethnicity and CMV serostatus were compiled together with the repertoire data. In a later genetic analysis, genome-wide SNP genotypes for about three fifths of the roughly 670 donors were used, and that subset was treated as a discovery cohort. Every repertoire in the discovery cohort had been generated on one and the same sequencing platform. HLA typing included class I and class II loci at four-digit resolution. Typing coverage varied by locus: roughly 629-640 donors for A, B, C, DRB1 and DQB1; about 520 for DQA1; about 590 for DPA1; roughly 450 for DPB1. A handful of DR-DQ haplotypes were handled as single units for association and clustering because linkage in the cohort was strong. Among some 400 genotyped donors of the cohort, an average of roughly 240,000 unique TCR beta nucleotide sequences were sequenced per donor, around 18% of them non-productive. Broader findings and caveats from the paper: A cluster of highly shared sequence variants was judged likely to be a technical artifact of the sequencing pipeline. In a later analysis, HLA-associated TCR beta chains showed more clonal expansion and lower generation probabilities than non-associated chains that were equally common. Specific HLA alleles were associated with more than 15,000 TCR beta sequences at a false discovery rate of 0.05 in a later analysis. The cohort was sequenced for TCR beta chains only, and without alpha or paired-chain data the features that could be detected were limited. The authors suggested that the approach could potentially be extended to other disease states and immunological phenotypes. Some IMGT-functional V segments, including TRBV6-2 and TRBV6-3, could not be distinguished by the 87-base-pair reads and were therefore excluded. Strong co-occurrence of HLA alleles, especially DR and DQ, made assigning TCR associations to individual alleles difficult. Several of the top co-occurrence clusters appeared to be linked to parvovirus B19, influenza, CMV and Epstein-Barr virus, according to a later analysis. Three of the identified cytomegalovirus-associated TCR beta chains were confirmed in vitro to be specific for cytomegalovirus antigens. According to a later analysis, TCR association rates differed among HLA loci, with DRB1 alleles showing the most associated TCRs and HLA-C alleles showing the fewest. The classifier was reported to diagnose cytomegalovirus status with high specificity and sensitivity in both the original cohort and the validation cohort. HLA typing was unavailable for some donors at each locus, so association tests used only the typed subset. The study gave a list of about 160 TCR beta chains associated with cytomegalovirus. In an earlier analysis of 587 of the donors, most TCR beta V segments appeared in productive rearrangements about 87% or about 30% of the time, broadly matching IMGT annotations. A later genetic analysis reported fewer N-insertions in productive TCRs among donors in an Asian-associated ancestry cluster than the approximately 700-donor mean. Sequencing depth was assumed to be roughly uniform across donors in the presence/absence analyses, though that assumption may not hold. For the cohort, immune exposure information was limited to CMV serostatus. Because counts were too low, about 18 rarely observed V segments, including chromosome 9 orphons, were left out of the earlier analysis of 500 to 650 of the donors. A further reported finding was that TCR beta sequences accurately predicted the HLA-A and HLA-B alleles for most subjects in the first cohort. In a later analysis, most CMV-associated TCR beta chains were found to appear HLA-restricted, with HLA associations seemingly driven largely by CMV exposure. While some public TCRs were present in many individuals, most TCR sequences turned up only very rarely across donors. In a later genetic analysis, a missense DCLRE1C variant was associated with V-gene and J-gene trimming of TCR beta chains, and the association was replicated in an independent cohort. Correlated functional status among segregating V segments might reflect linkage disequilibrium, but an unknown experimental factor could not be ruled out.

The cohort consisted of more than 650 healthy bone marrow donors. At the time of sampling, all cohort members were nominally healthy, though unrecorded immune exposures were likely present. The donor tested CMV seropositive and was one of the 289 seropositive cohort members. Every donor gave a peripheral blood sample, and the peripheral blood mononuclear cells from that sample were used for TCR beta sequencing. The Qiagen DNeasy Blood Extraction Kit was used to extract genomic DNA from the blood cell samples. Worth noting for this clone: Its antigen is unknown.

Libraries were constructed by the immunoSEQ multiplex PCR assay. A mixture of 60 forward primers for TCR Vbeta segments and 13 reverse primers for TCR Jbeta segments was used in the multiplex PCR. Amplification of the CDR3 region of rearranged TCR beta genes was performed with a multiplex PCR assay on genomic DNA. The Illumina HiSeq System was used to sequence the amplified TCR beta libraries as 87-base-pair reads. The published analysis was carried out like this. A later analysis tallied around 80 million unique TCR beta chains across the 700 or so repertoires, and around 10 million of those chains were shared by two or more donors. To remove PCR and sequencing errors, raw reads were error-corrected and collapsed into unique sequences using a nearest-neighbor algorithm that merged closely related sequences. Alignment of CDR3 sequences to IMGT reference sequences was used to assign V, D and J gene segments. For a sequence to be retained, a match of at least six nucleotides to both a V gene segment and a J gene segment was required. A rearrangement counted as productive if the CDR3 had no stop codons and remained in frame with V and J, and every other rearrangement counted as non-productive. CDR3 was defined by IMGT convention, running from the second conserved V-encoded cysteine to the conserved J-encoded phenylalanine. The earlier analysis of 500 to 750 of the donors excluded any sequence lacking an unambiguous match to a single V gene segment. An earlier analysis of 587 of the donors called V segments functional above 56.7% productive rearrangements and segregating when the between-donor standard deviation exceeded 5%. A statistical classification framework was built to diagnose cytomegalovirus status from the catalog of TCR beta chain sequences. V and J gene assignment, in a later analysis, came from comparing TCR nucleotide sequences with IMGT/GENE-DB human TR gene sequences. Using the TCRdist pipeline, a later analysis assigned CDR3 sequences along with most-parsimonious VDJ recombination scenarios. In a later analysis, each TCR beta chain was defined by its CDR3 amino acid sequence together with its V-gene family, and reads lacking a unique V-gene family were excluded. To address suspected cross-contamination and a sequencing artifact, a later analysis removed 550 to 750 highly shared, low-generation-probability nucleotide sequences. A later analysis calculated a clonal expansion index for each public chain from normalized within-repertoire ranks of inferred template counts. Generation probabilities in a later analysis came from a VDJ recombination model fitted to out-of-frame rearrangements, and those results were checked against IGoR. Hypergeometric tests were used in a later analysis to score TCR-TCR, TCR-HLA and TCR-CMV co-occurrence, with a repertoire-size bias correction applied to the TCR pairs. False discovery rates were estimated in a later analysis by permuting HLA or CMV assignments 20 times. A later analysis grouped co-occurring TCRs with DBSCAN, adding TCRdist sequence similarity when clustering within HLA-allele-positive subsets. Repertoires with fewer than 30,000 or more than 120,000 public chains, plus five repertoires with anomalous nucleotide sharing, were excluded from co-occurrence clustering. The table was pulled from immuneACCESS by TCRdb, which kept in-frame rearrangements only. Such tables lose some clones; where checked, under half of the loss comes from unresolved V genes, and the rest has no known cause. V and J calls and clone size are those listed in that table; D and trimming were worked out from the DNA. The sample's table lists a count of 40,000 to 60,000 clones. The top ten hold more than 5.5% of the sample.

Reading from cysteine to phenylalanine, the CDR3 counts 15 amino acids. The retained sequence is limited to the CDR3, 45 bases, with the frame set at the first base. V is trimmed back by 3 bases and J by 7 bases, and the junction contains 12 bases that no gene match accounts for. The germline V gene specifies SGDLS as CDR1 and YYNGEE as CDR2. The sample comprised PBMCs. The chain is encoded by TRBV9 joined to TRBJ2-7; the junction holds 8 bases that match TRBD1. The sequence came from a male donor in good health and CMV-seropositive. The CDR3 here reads CASSARGQGAGEQYF. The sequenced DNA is TGTGCCAGCAGCGCCAGGGGGCAGGGGGCGGGGGAGCAGTACTTC.